A single sample is the source of the 22 T cell receptor beta chains below, sequenced in a study of blood T cell repertoires in COVID-19. Profiling relied on immunoSEQ multiplex PCR, and the TCRdb table lists in-frame clones only, not all of them. The sample lists approximately 22,000 clones, 80% to 90% occurring once. The sequencing sample was made of peripheral blood. Receptors originate from a woman aged 65 to 85 with COVID-19, enrolled during active disease.

This clone was detected once. The J gene is TRBJ1-2, the V gene TRBV6-5, with D uncertain. The germline gives CDR1 MNHEY, CDR2 SVGAGI. Trimming took off 10 bases at V and 2 bases at J, with 14 bases between the two ends. The CDR3 is 13 amino acids. This chain's CDR3 is CATAKTGNYGYTF. The CDR3 bases are TGTGCCACCGCTAAAACGGGAAACTATGGCTACACCTTC.

The chain recombines TRBV7-6 with TRBJ2-2, with 8 bases that match TRBD2. The length of the CDR3 is 16 residues. J was trimmed by 1 base and V by 1 base; bases with no gene match: 2. Germline V gene sequence: CDR1 SGHVS, CDR2 FNYEAQ. In DNA form, the CDR3 reads TGTGCCAGCAGCTTAGAAGCGGGGGTGAACACCGGGGAGCTGTTTTTT. It encodes CASSLEAGVNTGELFF. The whole variable domain, remainder taken from reference TRBV7-6 and TRBJ2-2, is GAGVSQSPRYKVTKRGQDVALRCDPISGHVSLYWYRQALGQGPEFLTYFNYEAQQDKSGLPNDRFSAERPEGSISTLTIQRTEQRDSAMYRCASSLEAGVNTGELFFGEGSRLTVL.

This clone was observed a few times. V is TRBV19 and J is TRBJ1-2; weak D call: TRBD1 (5 bases). V was cut by 11 bases and J by 3 bases, with 13 bases left in between. Germline CDR1 and CDR2: LNHDA and SQIVND (reference sequence). The CDR3 is 12 residues long. The CDR3 is CACTDTHYGYTF. In nucleotides, the CDR3 is TGTGCCTGTACGGACACCCACTATGGCTACACCTTC.

In this sample, this clone turned up once. The rearrangement links TRBV5-6 to TRBJ1-1; D gene unclear. Germline V gives CDR1 SGHDT, CDR2 YYEEEE. There are 12 residues in the CDR3. V was pared by 5 bases and J by 5 bases, with 10 bases between. CDR3 in amino acids: CASSSRGTEAFF. CDR3 nucleotides: TGTGCCAGCAGTTCGAGAGGTACTGAAGCTTTCTTT.

The chain links TRBV5-1 to TRBJ2-2; TRBD2 matches at 9 bases. The germline gives CDR1 SGHRS, CDR2 YFSETQ. V was pared by 2 bases and J by 7 bases, with 6 bases of the junction left unmatched. The CDR3 sequence is 15 residues long. Here the CDR3 reads CASSFAGGPVGELFF. As DNA, the CDR3 is TGCGCCAGCAGCTTCGCGGGAGGGCCGGTCGGGGAGCTGTTTTTT. The full variable domain, its missing parts supplied by reference TRBV5-1 and TRBJ2-2, is KAGVTQTPRYLIKTRGQQVTLSCSPISGHRSVSWYQQTPGQGLQFLFEYFSETQRNKGNFPGRFSGRQFSNSRSEMNVSTLELGDSALYLCASSFAGGPVGELFFGEGSRLTVL.

The chain joins TRBV5-6 to TRBJ1-4, with unresolved D. Between the trimmed V and J ends, which lost 4 bases and 4 bases, there was a span of 17 bases. CDR3 size: 16 residues. Germline values: CDR1 SGHDT, CDR2 YYEEEE. The CDR3 reads CASSLPGSGDNEKLFF. The CDR3 nucleotides are TGTGCCAGCAGCCTCCCGGGATCTGGGGATAATGAAAAACTGTTTTTT. The full variable domain, its missing parts supplied by reference TRBV5-6 and TRBJ1-4, is DAGVTQSPTHLIKTRGQQVTLRCSPKSGHDTVSWYQQALGQGPQFIFQYYEEEERQRGNFPDRFSGHQFPNYSSELNVNALLLGDSALYLCASSLPGSGDNEKLFFGSGTQLSVL.

This chain uses TRBV19 with TRBJ1-3, with a possible D match to TRBD1 (5 bases). Germline CDR1 and CDR2: LNHDA and SQIVND (reference sequence). This CDR3 has 16 amino acids. The ends were cut back, 3 bases at V and 0 bases at J, with 12 bases in the middle. The CDR3 nucleotides read TGTGCCAGTAGTATGGGGCAGCTAATCTCTGGAAACACCATATATTTT. Protein sequence: CASSMGQLISGNTIYF.

The chain uses TRBV7-2 and TRBJ1-2; TRBD1 matches at 9 bases. Germline-derived CDR1 and CDR2 are SGHTA and FQGNSA. The CDR3 is made up of 13 amino acids. V shed 4 bases, J shed 8 bases, and the junction held 5 bases outside the gene matches. The DNA for the CDR3 is TGTGCCAGCAGCTCGGGACAGGGTTACGGCTACACCTTC. Translated, it gives CASSSGQGYGYTF.

This sequence joins TRBV13 and TRBJ2-1, with 9 bases matching TRBD1. This CDR3 contains 15 residues. In germline, CDR1 is PRHDT, CDR2 FYEKMQ (reference sequence). V lost 7 bases to trimming and J lost 11 bases; unmatched junction nucleotides: 15. The CDR3 protein is CASTVRDRVEQKQFF. The CDR3 DNA sequence: TGTGCCAGCACCGTCCGGGACAGGGTCGAGCAGAAGCAGTTCTTC.

The chain links TRBV2 to TRBJ1-2, with D tentatively TRBD1 (5 bases). CDR1 SNHLY and CDR2 FYNNEI come from the germline V gene. Trimming left V 1 base short and J 4 bases short, with 7 bases between. This CDR3 has 13 residues. The CDR3 here is CASSEGQGYGYTF. In nucleotides, the CDR3 is TGTGCCAGCAGTGAAGGGCAGGGCTATGGCTACACCTTC.

The gene calls are TRBV28 and TRBJ2-3; 8 nucleotides agree with TRBD1. V lost 6 bases, J lost 1 base, and 3 bases stayed unmatched. This CDR3 comprises 14 residues. Looked up from germline, CDR1 is MDHEN and CDR2 is SYDVKM. DNA for the CDR3: TGTGCCAGCAGGACGGACAGGGGCACAGATACGCAGTATTTT. It encodes CASRTDRGTDTQYF.

This clone was recorded only once. This chain joins TRBV6-6 and TRBJ1-1; D might be TRBD1 (5 bases). CDR1 is MNHNY and CDR2 is SVGAGI in the germline V gene (reference sequence). This CDR3 is 15 amino acids long. V was trimmed by 2 bases and J by 0 bases, leaving 10 bases between them. CDR3 bases: TGTGCCAGCAGTTACGGGGGGGTCCTGAACACTGAAGCTTTCTTT. Residues: CASSYGGVLNTEAFF.

The chain is built from TRBV12-5 and TRBJ1-3; D not resolved. The germline V gene encodes CDR1 LGHNT and CDR2 FRNRAP. CDR3 length equals 12 residues. Deletions cut 7 bases from V and 14 bases from J, with 18 bases between. The chain's CDR3 is CASAPVAGSVYF. The CDR3 DNA reads as TGTGCTAGTGCCCCTGTGGCGGGGTCCGTATATTTT.

The chain carries TRBV9 and TRBJ2-2, with 7 bases fitting TRBD1. Germline CDR1 SGDLS, CDR2 YYNGEE. This CDR3 is 15 amino acids long. After removal of 0 bases from V and 6 bases from J, the junction contained 5 bases not matched to a gene. CDR3 loop: CASSVGGGRSGELFF. The CDR3 coding sequence is TGTGCCAGCAGCGTAGGAGGGGGCCGGTCCGGGGAGCTGTTTTTT.

The V gene is TRBV24-1, the J gene TRBJ2-1, with 12 bases lining up with TRBD2. Germline loops: CDR1 KGHDR, CDR2 SFDVKD. This CDR3 is 17 amino acids long. V lost 6 bases to trimming and J lost 5 bases; unmatched junction nucleotides: 10. CDR3 sequence reads: CATSPSPGLAGDNEQFF. The CDR3 region has the DNA TGTGCCACCAGTCCTTCTCCGGGACTAGCGGGCGACAATGAGCAGTTCTTC.

V gene TRBV10-3 combines with J gene TRBJ2-6, with 7 bases matching TRBD1. J lost 0 bases, V lost 0 bases, and 5 bases had no gene match. Germline CDR1 is ENHRY and CDR2 is SYGVKD. The CDR3 length is 18 residues. CDR3 DNA sequence: TGTGCCATCAGTGAGTCGAGAACAGGGGTCTCTGGGGCCAACGTCCTGACTTTC. Translation gives CAISESRTGVSGANVLTF.

The chain is built from TRBV5-1 and TRBJ2-7; 9 bases are shared with TRBD1. This CDR3 has 14 residues. V gave up 3 bases and J gave up 3 bases; unmatched junction bases: 4. Germline V gives CDR1 SGHRS, CDR2 YFSETQ. The CDR3 sequence: CASSSPGQGYEQYF. The DNA of the CDR3 is TGCGCCAGCAGCTCCCCGGGACAGGGCTACGAGCAGTACTTC. Looking up the rest from reference TRBV5-1 and TRBJ2-7 gives the full variable domain: KAGVTQTPRYLIKTRGQQVTLSCSPISGHRSVSWYQQTPGQGLQFLFEYFSETQRNKGNFPGRFSGRQFSNSRSEMNVSTLELGDSALYLCASSSPGQGYEQYFGPGTRLTVT.

V usage is TRBV5-8 and J usage is TRBJ1-6; a possible D gene is TRBD1 (6 bases). V gave up 4 bases and J gave up 7 bases, with 9 bases separating them. The CDR3 covers 13 residues. CDR1 is SGHTS, CDR2 YDEGEE, per germline. This chain's CDR3 is CASSPGQNSPLHF. For the CDR3, the DNA is TGTGCCAGCAGCCCTGGACAGAATTCACCCCTCCACTTT.

J is TRBJ1-1 and V is TRBV4-3; D is ambiguous. The V end was cut by 3 bases, the J end by 0 bases, with 5 bases between. This CDR3 has 13 amino acids. CDR1 is LGHNA and CDR2 is YSLEER in the germline V gene. CDR3 sequence: CASSQQLNTEAFF. CDR3 sequence (DNA): TGCGCCAGCAGCCAGCAGTTGAACACTGAAGCTTTCTTT.

The gene calls are TRBV29-1 and TRBJ2-3; 11 bases match TRBD2. Germline values: CDR1 SQVTM, CDR2 ANQGSEA. There are 15 residues in the CDR3. V lost 7 bases, J lost 0 bases, and 6 bases stayed unmatched. CDR3 DNA: TGCAGCGCAGGGACTAGCGGATCTAGCACAGATACGCAGTATTTT. Residues: CSAGTSGSSTDTQYF.

This clone came up a few times. The chain is built from TRBV19 and TRBJ1-4, with unresolved D. V lost 5 bases and J lost 0, with 7 bases in between. In germline, CDR1 is LNHDA, CDR2 SQIVND (reference sequence). The CDR3 is made up of 14 amino acids. CDR3 coding DNA: TGTGCCAGTAGTTCAGGTGCAACTAATGAAAAACTGTTTTTT. Amino acid sequence: CASSSGATNEKLFF.

This chain uses TRBV6-4 with TRBJ1-1; 7 nucleotides match TRBD1. This CDR3 is 13 amino acids long. Germline trimming cut 4 bases from V and 5 bases from J; bases unmatched to any gene: 4. CDR1 and CDR2 from the germline V gene are MRHNA and SNTAGT. DNA of the CDR3: TGTGCCAGCAGTGTCGAACAGGGGACTGAAGCTTTCTTT. This codes for CASSVEQGTEAFF.